The sample holds many counts of the clone carrying this TCR beta chain. The antigen is not known. The sample belongs to a study of lung T cells in sarcoidosis with Löfgren's syndrome. On the study more broadly: Repertoire analyses centered on Löfgren's syndrome patients.

TCRdb re-called the reads through MiXCR, storing one row per CDR3 protein. The sample lists approximately 20,000 distinct CDR3 sequences, roughly 20% occurring once. This CDR3 has 16 amino acids. Germline CDR1 reads SGHVS; CDR2 reads FQNEAQ. The J segment lost 2 bases and the V segment lost 1 base, leaving 3 bases of the junction unmatched. Study observations and caveats: Sarcoidosis antigen recognition was only suggested, antigen unidentified. Shared TRAV12-1 and TRBV2 CDR3 motifs were reported across several patients. Paired TRAV12-1/TRBV2 TCRs showed CDR3 homology and preferential pairing.

The origin of this receptor is a human donor with sarcoidosis (Löfgren's syndrome or another form), or a control subject (not recorded which). This chain connects TRBV7-8 to TRBJ2-3; 10 nucleotides agree with TRBD2. Sequencing was carried out using CD4+ T cells from PBMCs. CDR3 bases: TGTGCCAGCAGCTTAGGGACTAGCGGCGACACAGATACGCAGTATTTT. Protein sequence: CASSLGTSGDTDTQYF.